Presented here are 4 T cell receptor beta chains from one specimen sequenced in a study of T cells after yellow fever vaccination. TCRdb reanalysed the 5' RACE reads using MiXCR and keeps one entry per CDR3 protein. The repertoire consists of over 25,000 distinct CDR3 sequences, with about 11% occurring once and the leading ten covering around 12%. The sequencing used PBMCs, either bulk or a sorted T-cell subset (CD4+, CD8+, memory, or dextramer-sorted; not recorded which), collected approximately 15 days after the first yellow fever vaccination. Receptors originate from a man aged 18 to 29 who received the YFV17D yellow fever vaccine.

This clonotype was detected ten times or more. This chain uses TRBV12-3 or TRBV12-4 with TRBJ1-4; TRBD1 matches 10 bases. The length of the CDR3 is 15 residues. V lost 6 bases, J lost 3 bases, and 4 bases stayed unmatched. CDR3 loop: CASRRQGAPNEKLFF. The CDR3 DNA is TGTGCCAGCAGAAGACAGGGGGCACCTAATGAAAAACTGTTTTTT.

This clonotype was seen at least ten times. The chain links TRBV5-1 to TRBJ1-2, with 7 bases matching TRBD1. The length of the CDR3 is 13 residues. J was trimmed by 4 bases and V by 6 bases; bases with no gene match: 6. Germline assignment: CDR1 SGHRS and CDR2 YFSETQ. Here the CDR3 reads CASNREGAYGYTF. For the CDR3, the DNA is TGCGCCAGCAACAGGGAGGGGGCCTATGGCTACACCTTC.

There are many counts of this clonotype. V usage is TRBV20-1 and J usage is TRBJ2-3; TRBD2 agrees at 9 bases. Trimming removed 4 bases from V and 4 bases from J; junction bases left unmatched: 9. CDR3 length equals 15 residues. Germline V CDR1 and CDR2: DFQATT, SNEGSKA (reference sequence). CDR3: CSAKMGGGASDTQYF. The CDR3 coding sequence is TGCAGTGCTAAAATGGGCGGGGGGGCATCAGATACGCAGTATTTT.

This clonotype showed up many times. The chain recombines TRBV10-2 with TRBJ2-2, with D perhaps assigned TRBD1 or TRBD2 (5 bases each). Trimming stripped 8 bases from V and 4 bases from J, with 17 bases between. CDR3 size: 15 residues. Germline V CDR1 and CDR2: WSHSY, SAAADI. The chain's CDR3 is CASLGEGRSTGELFF. The CDR3 DNA is TGCGCCAGCCTTGGCGAGGGGAGAAGCACCGGGGAGCTGTTTTTT.